This T cell receptor (beta chain) was identified in a study of early T cells in non-severe SARS-CoV-2 infection. CDR1 MNHEY and CDR2 SMNVEV come from the germline V gene (reference sequence). Trimming shortened V by 3 bases and J by 6 bases, and 6 bases separated the two germline ends. The CDR3 is 12 amino acids. This clonotype was recorded at least ten times. Its antigen is currently unknown. TCRdb used MiXCR to reprocess the 5' RACE reads, holding one entry per CDR3 protein. The sample contains around 30,000 distinct CDR3 sequences, approximately 4.7% of which appear only once. Findings of the study overall: Matching with VDJdb favored anti-spike CD8 responses (missing private and CD4 specificities).

The genes are TRBV27 and TRBJ2-1; no reliable D call. The material sequenced was whole blood. The clonotype originates from an adult who was a healthcare worker with PCR-confirmed SARS-CoV-2 infection or an uninfected control (not recorded which). CDR3 loop: CASSFWGNEQFF. CDR3 nucleotides: TGTGCCAGCAGTTTTTGGGGCAATGAGCAGTTCTTC.